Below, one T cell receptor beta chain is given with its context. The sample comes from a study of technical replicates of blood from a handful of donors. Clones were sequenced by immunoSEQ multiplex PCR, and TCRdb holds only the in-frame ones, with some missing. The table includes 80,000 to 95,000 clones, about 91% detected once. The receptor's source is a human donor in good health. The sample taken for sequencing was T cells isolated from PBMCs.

CDR3 bases: TGTGCCAGCAGTAGACTAGCGGGAGAATCCTACAATGAGCAGTTCTTC. This encodes CASSRLAGESYNEQFF. The chain joins TRBV6-4 to TRBJ2-1, with TRBD2 matching over 12 bases. The germline V gene encodes CDR1 MRHNA and CDR2 SNTAGT. V lost 5 bases, J lost 1 base, and 3 bases stayed unmatched. The length of the CDR3 is 16 residues.